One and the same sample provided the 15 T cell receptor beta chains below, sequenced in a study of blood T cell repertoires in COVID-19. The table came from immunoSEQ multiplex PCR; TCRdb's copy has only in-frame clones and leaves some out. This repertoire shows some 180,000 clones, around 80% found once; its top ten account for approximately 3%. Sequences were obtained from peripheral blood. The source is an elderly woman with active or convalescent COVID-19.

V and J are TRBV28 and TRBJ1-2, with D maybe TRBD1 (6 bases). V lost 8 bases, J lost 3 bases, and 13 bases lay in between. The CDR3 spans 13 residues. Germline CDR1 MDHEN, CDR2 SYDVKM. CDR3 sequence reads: CASGGGADYGYTF. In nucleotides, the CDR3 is TGTGCCAGCGGAGGGGGGGCGGACTATGGCTACACCTTC.

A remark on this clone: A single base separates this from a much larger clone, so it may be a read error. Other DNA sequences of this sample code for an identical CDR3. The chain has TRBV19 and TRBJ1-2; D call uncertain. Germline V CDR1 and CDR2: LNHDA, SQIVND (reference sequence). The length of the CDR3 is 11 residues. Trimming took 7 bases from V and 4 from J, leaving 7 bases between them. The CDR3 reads CASTPGYGYTF. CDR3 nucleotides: TGTGCCAGTACCCCGGGCTATGGCTACACCTTC.

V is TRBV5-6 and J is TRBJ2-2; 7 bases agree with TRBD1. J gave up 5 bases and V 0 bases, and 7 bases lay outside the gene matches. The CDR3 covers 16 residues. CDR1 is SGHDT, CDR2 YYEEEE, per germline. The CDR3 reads CASSLEGSGGTGELFF. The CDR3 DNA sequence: TGTGCCAGCAGCTTGGAGGGGTCAGGGGGTACCGGGGAGCTGTTTTTT.

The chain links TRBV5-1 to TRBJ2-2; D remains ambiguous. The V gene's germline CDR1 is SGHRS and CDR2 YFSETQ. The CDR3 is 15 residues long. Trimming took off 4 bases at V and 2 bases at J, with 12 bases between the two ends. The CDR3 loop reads CASSRNNANTGELFF. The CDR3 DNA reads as TGCGCCAGCAGCAGAAACAACGCCAACACCGGGGAGCTGTTTTTT.

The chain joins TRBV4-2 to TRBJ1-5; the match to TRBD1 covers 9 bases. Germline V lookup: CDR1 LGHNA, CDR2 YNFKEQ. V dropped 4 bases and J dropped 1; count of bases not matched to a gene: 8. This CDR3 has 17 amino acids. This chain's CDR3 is CASSLGQGARSNQPQHF. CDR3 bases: TGTGCCAGCAGCCTGGGACAGGGTGCAAGAAGCAATCAGCCCCAGCATTTT.

CDR3 protein: CASSHLGQGNTEAFF. CDR3 in DNA: TGCGCCAGCAGCCACCTGGGACAGGGGAACACTGAAGCTTTCTTT. The chain uses TRBV4-3 and TRBJ1-1, with TRBD1 matching 9 bases. With V trimmed by 3 bases and J by 1 base, 3 bases remained unmatched. Germline assignment: CDR1 LGHNA and CDR2 YSLEER. The length of the CDR3 is 15 residues.

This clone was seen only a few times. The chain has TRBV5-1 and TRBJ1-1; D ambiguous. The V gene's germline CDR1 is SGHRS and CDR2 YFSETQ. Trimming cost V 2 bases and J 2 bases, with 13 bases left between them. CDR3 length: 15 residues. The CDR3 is CASSFFAGSNTEAFF. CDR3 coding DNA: TGCGCCAGCAGCTTTTTTGCAGGTTCAAACACTGAAGCTTTCTTT.

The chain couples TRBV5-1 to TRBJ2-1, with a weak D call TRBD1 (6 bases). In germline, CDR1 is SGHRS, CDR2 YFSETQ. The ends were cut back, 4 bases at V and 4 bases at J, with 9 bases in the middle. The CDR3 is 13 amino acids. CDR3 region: CASSPDSYNEQFF. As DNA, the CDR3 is TGCGCCAGCAGCCCGGACAGTTACAATGAGCAGTTCTTC.

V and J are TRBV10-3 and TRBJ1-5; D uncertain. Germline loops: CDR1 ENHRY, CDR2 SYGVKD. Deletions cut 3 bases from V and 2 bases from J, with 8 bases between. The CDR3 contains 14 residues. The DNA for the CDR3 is TGTGCCATCAGTGAAAGAACGGGCAATCAGCCCCAGCATTTT. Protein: CAISERTGNQPQHF.

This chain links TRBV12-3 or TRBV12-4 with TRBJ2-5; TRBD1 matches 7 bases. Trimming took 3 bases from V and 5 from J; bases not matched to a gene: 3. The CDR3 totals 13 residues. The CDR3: CASSLDRWETQYF. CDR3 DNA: TGTGCCAGCAGTTTGGACAGGTGGGAGACCCAGTACTTC.

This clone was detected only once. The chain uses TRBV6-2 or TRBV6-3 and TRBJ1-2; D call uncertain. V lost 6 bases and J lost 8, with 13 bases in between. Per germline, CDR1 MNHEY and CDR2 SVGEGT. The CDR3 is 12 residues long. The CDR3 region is CASSSVPAGYTF. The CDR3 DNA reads TGTGCCAGCAGCTCCGTCCCCGCGGGCTACACCTTC.

The CDR3 nucleotides are TGCAGCGTTCGGACAGACCCAAACACTGAAGCTTTCTTT. Translating it yields CSVRTDPNTEAFF. The rearrangement joins TRBV29-1 to TRBJ1-1, with D perhaps TRBD1 (6 bases). Germline V gene data show CDR1 as SQVTM and CDR2 as ANQGSEA. The CDR3 contains 13 residues. The V gene lost 5 bases and the J gene lost 2 bases, with 12 bases spanning the gap.

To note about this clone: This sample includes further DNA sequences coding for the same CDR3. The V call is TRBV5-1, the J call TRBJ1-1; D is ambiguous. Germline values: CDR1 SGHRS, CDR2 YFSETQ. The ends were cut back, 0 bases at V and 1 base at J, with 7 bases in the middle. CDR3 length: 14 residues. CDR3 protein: CASSLGQANTEAFF. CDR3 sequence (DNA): TGCGCCAGCAGCTTGGGGCAGGCGAACACTGAAGCTTTCTTT.

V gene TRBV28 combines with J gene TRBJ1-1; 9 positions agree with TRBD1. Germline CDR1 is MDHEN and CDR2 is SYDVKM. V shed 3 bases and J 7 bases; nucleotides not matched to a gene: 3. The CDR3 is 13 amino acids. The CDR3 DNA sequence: TGTGCCAGCAGTTTCGGACAGGGGATTGAAGCTTTCTTT. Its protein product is CASSFGQGIEAFF.

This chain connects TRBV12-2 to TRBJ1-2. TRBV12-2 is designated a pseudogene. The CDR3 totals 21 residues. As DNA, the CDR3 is TGCCTGACAAACCCCGCTTGGGCGGGAACTCGGACGCCTGGATGTGGCTATGGCTACACCTTC. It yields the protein CLTNPAWAGTRTPGCGYGYTF.